Listed here are 20 T cell receptor beta chains from one sample, sequenced in a study of blood T cell repertoires in COVID-19. Assay: immunoSEQ multiplex PCR; the TCRdb copy retains only in-frame clones and omits some. The repertoire includes about 72,000 clones, around nine tenths of them detected once, and about 9.8% sits in the top ten. The sequenced material came from peripheral blood. The receptors shown here come from a human donor in a cohort sampled during active COVID-19.

V gene TRBV2 combines with J gene TRBJ2-6, with unresolved D. CDR1 and CDR2 from the germline V gene are SNHLY and FYNNEI. Trimming pared 6 bases from V and 1 base from J, leaving 10 bases between. The CDR3 is 15 residues long. The CDR3 spells CASRRGASGANVLTF. In DNA form, the CDR3 reads TGTGCCAGCAGGAGAGGTGCGTCTGGGGCCAACGTCCTGACTTTC.

The rearrangement joins TRBV5-1 to TRBJ2-5; weak D call: TRBD1 (6 bases). This CDR3 has 13 residues. CDR1 is SGHRS, CDR2 YFSETQ, per germline. V was cut by 4 bases and J by 5 bases, with 12 bases left in between. CDR3 amino acids: CASSIRQDETQYF. The CDR3 nucleotides read TGCGCCAGCAGCATCCGACAGGATGAGACCCAGTACTTC.

This chain uses TRBV6-5 with TRBJ2-7, with D perhaps matching TRBD2 (6 bases). CDR3 length: 13 amino acids. Germline V gives CDR1 MNHEY, CDR2 SVGAGI. Deletions cut 4 bases from V and 6 bases from J, with 13 bases between. Here the CDR3 DNA reads TGTGCCAGCAGTTTAATGAGGGAGGTCGAGCAGTACTTC. This translates into CASSLMREVEQYF.

This sequence joins TRBV9 and TRBJ2-1, with TRBD2 matching over 8 bases. CDR3 length: 15 residues. Germline lookup yields CDR1 SGDLS and CDR2 YYNGEE. J was trimmed by 11 bases and V by 3 bases; bases with no gene match: 13. The chain's CDR3 is CASSASGGERNQQFF. The CDR3 DNA reads TGTGCCAGCAGCGCCTCGGGGGGGGAGCGAAACCAGCAGTTCTTC.

This clone was seen a single time. The chain combines TRBV5-6 with TRBJ2-6; 8 bases are shared with TRBD1. The J segment lost 2 bases and the V segment lost 5 bases, leaving 9 bases of the junction unmatched. The V gene's germline CDR1 is SGHDT and CDR2 YYEEEE. This CDR3 contains 17 residues. For the CDR3, the DNA is TGTGCCAGCAGACCGGACAGGGTAGCAGCTGGGGCCAACGTCCTGACTTTC. Its protein product is CASRPDRVAAGANVLTF. The entire variable domain, with the rest obtained from reference TRBV5-6 and TRBJ2-6, is as follows: DAGVTQSPTHLIKTRGQQVTLRCSPKSGHDTVSWYQQALGQGPQFIFQYYEEEERQRGNFPDRFSGHQFPNYSSELNVNALLLGDSALYLCASRPDRVAAGANVLTFGAGSRLTVL.

This clone has a single count. The chain has TRBV6-2 or TRBV6-3 and TRBJ2-7; D remains ambiguous. Trimming cost V 6 bases and J 6 bases, with 15 bases left between them. Germline CDR1 MNHEY, CDR2 SVGEGT. The CDR3 is made up of 13 amino acids. CDR3 coding DNA: TGTGCCAGCAGCCGACCCGTGGTAGCCGAGCAGTACTTC. Its translation is CASSRPVVAEQYF.

V and J are TRBV7-2 and TRBJ2-2; 7 bases are shared with TRBD1. Germline trimming cut 4 bases from V and 0 bases from J; bases unmatched to any gene: 8. CDR1 SGHTA and CDR2 FQGNSA come from the germline V gene. The CDR3 is made up of 17 amino acids. The CDR3 DNA reads TGTGCCAGCAGCTCACGACAGGGAACGACGAACACCGGGGAGCTGTTTTTT. It yields the protein CASSSRQGTTNTGELFF.

The CDR3: CASSQDPRGRVDGYTF. CDR3 DNA: TGCGCCAGCAGCCAAGACCCTCGGGGGAGGGTTGATGGCTACACCTTC. V is TRBV4-1 and J is TRBJ1-2, with D possibly TRBD1 on 5 matching bases. The CDR3 runs 16 residues. V lost 0 bases, J lost 6 bases, and 17 bases lay in between. Germline CDR1 is MGHRA and CDR2 is YSYEKL.

The rearrangement links TRBV2 to TRBJ2-3, with 9 bases identical to TRBD2. The J segment lost 3 bases and the V segment lost 8 bases, leaving 15 bases of the junction unmatched. The CDR3 runs 17 residues. Germline CDR1 reads SNHLY; CDR2 reads FYNNEI. DNA for the CDR3: TGTGCCAGCTCTCGAGAGGGGAGGCTAGCGGGGACAGATACGCAGTATTTT. As protein: CASSREGRLAGTDTQYF. Supplemented by reference TRBV2 and TRBJ2-3, the full variable domain reads EPEVTQTPSHQVTQMGQEVILRCVPISNHLYFYWYRQILGQKVEFLVSFYNNEISEKSEIFDDQFSVERPDGSNFTLKIRSTKLEDSAMYFCASSREGRLAGTDTQYFGPGTRLTVL.

The count of this clone is one. The chain is built from TRBV7-2 and TRBJ2-3; TRBD1 is a possible D gene (5 bases). Trimming removed 3 bases from V and 2 bases from J, with 12 bases in between. The CDR3 has 15 amino acids. CDR1 and CDR2 from the germline V gene are SGHTA and FQGNSA. The chain's CDR3 is CASSFDWGFTDTQYF. CDR3 in DNA: TGTGCCAGCAGCTTTGATTGGGGCTTCACAGATACGCAGTATTTT. Filled out from reference TRBV7-2 and TRBJ2-3, the complete variable domain reads GAGVSQSPSNKVTEKGKDVELRCDPISGHTALYWYRQSLGQGLEFLIYFQGNSAPDKSGLPSDRFSAERTGGSVSTLTIQRTQQEDSAVYLCASSFDWGFTDTQYFGPGTRLTVL.

The V gene is TRBV18, the J gene TRBJ1-2, with TRBD1 as a possible D gene (5 bases). Trimming pared 0 bases from V and 4 bases from J, leaving 12 bases between. CDR1 is KGHSH, CDR2 LQKENI, per germline. The CDR3 loop spans 15 amino acids. CDR3 in DNA: TGTGCCAGCTCACCACCCTCAGGGCCGTTCTATGGCTACACCTTC. This translates into CASSPPSGPFYGYTF. The full variable domain, completed using reference TRBV18 and TRBJ1-2, is NAGVMQNPRHLVRRRGQEARLRCSPMKGHSHVYWYRQLPEEGLKFMVYLQKENIIDESGMPKERFSAEFPKEGPSILRIQQVVRGDSAAYFCASSPPSGPFYGYTFGSGTRLTVV.

This chain connects TRBV18 to TRBJ1-5, with 8 nucleotides matching TRBD1. After removal of 2 bases from V and 6 bases from J, the junction contained 3 bases not matched to a gene. This CDR3 is built from 14 residues. The germline CDR1 and CDR2 sequences are KGHSH and LQKENI. The CDR3, as DNA: TGTGCCAGCTCACCAGGACAGGGTAGTCAGCCCCAGCATTTT. Translating it yields CASSPGQGSQPQHF.

The V gene is TRBV14, the J gene TRBJ2-3, with a possible D match to TRBD1 (6 bases). The CDR3 contains 13 residues. Deletions cut 8 bases from V and 4 bases from J, with 13 bases between. Germline values: CDR1 SGHDN, CDR2 FVKESK. CDR3 protein: CASGSDRSDTQYF. The CDR3 nucleotides are TGTGCCAGCGGAAGCGACAGGTCAGATACGCAGTATTTT.

V is TRBV6-1 and J is TRBJ2-7; perhaps TRBD1 as D (5 bases). CDR1 is MNHNS and CDR2 is SASEGT in the germline V gene. CDR3 size: 14 residues. Trimming left V 3 bases short and J 2 bases short, with 11 bases between. The CDR3 nucleotides are TGTGCCAGCAGTGATCTCGGACACCCCTACGAGCAGTACTTC. Its translation is CASSDLGHPYEQYF.

In this sample, this clone turned up once. The chain is built from TRBV28 and TRBJ1-5, with TRBD1 identical over 7 bases. The CDR3 extends over 16 amino acids. The ends lost 5 bases at V and 1 base at J; junction bases unmatched: 8. The germline CDR1 and CDR2 sequences are MDHEN and SYDVKM. The CDR3 here is CASSKTGQPSNQPQHF. CDR3 nucleotides: TGTGCCAGCAGTAAAACGGGACAGCCAAGCAATCAGCCCCAGCATTTT.

V usage is TRBV3-1 (or the pseudogene TRBV3-2) and J usage is TRBJ2-7; 9 bases match TRBD2. Germline V gene data show CDR1 as LGHDT and CDR2 as YNNKEL (reference sequence). The V gene end was trimmed by 1 base and the J gene end by 4 bases; junction bases not matched to a gene: 2. This CDR3 contains 14 residues. The CDR3 DNA follows: TGTGCCAGCAGCCAAGGGCTAGCGGGGTACGAGCAGTACTTC. Translated, it gives CASSQGLAGYEQYF.

V gene TRBV15 combines with J gene TRBJ2-2; 7 bases match TRBD1. This CDR3 has 16 residues. With V trimmed by 2 bases and J by 3 bases, 6 bases remained unmatched. The germline V gene has CDR1 LNHNV and CDR2 YYDKDF (reference sequence). Here the CDR3 reads CATSRTTGWDTGELFF. The CDR3 DNA reads TGTGCCACCAGCAGAACGACAGGGTGGGACACCGGGGAGCTGTTTTTT.

The gene calls are TRBV4-3 and TRBJ1-4, with D tentatively TRBD1 (5 bases). V was trimmed by 4 bases and J by 5 bases, leaving 11 bases between them. The CDR3 spans 14 residues. Looked up from germline, CDR1 is LGHNA and CDR2 is YSLEER. This CDR3 reads CASSLRDYNEKLFF. CDR3 nucleotides: TGCGCCAGCAGCCTCCGGGACTACAATGAAAAACTGTTTTTT.

The V gene is TRBV7-6, the J gene TRBJ2-2, with no clear D. The CDR3 sequence is 15 residues long. Trimming removed 5 bases at V and 3 bases at J, with 13 bases between. In germline, CDR1 is SGHVS, CDR2 FNYEAQ. The CDR3 DNA is TGTGCCAGCAGCCCGGCCGCCCGGGACACCGGGGAGCTGTTTTTT. Protein: CASSPAARDTGELFF. Full variable domain (remainder filled in from reference TRBV7-6 and TRBJ2-2): GAGVSQSPRYKVTKRGQDVALRCDPISGHVSLYWYRQALGQGPEFLTYFNYEAQQDKSGLPNDRFSAERPEGSISTLTIQRTEQRDSAMYRCASSPAARDTGELFFGEGSRLTVL.

This rearrangement joins TRBV2 to TRBJ2-4; tentatively, D is TRBD2 (5 bases). Trimming pared 4 bases from V and 4 bases from J, leaving 14 bases between. The CDR3 has 15 residues. CDR1 and CDR2 (germline): SNHLY, FYNNEI. CDR3 protein: CASSVTAPGKNIQYF. The CDR3 bases are TGTGCCAGCAGTGTCACTGCCCCGGGGAAAAACATTCAGTACTTC.